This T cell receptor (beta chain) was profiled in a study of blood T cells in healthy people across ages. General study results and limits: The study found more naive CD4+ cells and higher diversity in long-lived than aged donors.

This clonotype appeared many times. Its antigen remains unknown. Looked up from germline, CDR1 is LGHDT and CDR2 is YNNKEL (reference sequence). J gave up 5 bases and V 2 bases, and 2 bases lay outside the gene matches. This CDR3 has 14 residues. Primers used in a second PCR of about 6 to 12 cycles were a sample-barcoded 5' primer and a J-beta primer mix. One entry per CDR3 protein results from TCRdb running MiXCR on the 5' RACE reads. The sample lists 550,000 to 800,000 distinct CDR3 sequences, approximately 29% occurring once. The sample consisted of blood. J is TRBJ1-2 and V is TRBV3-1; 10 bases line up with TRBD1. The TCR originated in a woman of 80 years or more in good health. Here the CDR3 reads CASSQSGQGYGYTF. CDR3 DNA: TGTGCCAGCAGCCAATCGGGACAGGGGTATGGCTACACCTTC.